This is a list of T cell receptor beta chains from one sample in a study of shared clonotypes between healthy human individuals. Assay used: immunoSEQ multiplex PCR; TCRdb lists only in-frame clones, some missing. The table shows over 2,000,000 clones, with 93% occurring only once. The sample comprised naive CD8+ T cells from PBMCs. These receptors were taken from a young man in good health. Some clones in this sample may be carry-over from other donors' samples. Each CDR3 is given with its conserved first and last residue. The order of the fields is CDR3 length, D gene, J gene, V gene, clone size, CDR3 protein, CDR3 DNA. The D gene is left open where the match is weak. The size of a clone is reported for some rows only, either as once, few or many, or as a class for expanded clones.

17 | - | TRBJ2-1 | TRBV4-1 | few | CASSQVKAGTINNEQFF | TGCGCCAGCAGCCAAGTAAAGGCAGGGACCATTAACAATGAGCAGTTCTTC
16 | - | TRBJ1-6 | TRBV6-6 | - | CASSPRTGPYNSPLHF | TGTGCCAGCAGCCCCCGTACAGGGCCCTATAATTCACCCCTCCACTTT
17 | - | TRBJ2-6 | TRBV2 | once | CASSDRPGGSGANVLTF | TGTGCCAGCAGTGATCGGCCTGGGGGTTCTGGGGCCAACGTCCTGACTTTC
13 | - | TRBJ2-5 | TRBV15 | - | CATSVGVRETQYF | TGTGCCACCAGCGTGGGGGTGCGAGAGACCCAGTACTTC
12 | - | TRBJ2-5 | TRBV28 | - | CASSPPLQTQYF | TGTGCCAGCAGTCCGCCCCTCCAGACCCAGTACTTC
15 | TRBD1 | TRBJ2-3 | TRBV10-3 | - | CAITERQGYTDTQYF | TGTGCCATCACCGAAAGACAGGGCTACACAGATACGCAGTATTTT
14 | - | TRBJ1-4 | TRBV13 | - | CASSGGAANEKLFF | TGTGCCAGCAGCGGGGGGGCAGCTAATGAAAAACTGTTTTTT
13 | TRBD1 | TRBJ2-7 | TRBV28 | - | CATGQGVSYEQYF | TGTGCCACCGGACAGGGGGTCTCCTACGAGCAGTACTTC
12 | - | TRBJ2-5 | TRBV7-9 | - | CASSWEQETQYF | TGTGCCAGCAGTTGGGAGCAAGAGACCCAGTACTTC
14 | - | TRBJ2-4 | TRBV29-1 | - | CSVVIETSKNIQYF | TGCAGCGTTGTAATCGAAACATCCAAAAACATTCAGTACTTC
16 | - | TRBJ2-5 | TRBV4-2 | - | CASSQDPTRTQETQYF | TGTGCCAGCAGCCAAGATCCCACAAGAACTCAAGAGACCCAGTACTTC
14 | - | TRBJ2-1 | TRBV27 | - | CASSLSGPYNEQFF | TGTGCCAGCAGTTTATCGGGGCCCTACAATGAGCAGTTCTTC
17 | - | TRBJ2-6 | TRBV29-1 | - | CSVEGTRLTSGANVLTF | TGCAGCGTTGAAGGGACACGGCTAACCTCTGGGGCCAACGTCCTGACTTTC
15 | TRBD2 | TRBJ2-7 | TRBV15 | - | CATSSSGSSTYEQYF | TGTGCCACCAGCAGCAGCGGGAGTTCTACGTACGAGCAGTACTTC
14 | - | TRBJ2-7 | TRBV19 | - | CASSIERDAYEQYF | TGTGCCAGTAGTATAGAGCGGGACGCCTACGAGCAGTACTTC
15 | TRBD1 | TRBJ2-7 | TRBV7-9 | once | CASSLQDRGGWEQYF | TGTGCCAGCAGCTTACAGGACAGGGGGGGCTGGGAGCAGTACTTC
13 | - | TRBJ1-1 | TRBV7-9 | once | CASSLPGRTEAFF | TGTGCCAGCAGCTTACCAGGGAGGACTGAAGCTTTCTTT
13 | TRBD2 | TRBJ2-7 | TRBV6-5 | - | CASRSGTIGEQYF | TGTGCCAGCAGATCCGGGACTATAGGGGAGCAGTACTTC
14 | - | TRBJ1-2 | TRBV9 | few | CASSVGTGNYGYTF | TGTGCCAGCAGCGTAGGAACAGGGAACTATGGCTACACCTTC
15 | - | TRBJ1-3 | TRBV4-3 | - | CASSQAALVGNTIYF | TGCGCCAGCAGCCAAGCGGCCCTTGTGGGAAACACCATATATTTT
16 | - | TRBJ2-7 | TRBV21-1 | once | CASSKALGGVVNEQYF | TGTGCCAGCAGCAAAGCGCTCGGGGGAGTAGTCAACGAGCAGTACTTC
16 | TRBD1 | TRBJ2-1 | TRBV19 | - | CASSIMDRGKGDEQFF | TGTGCCAGTAGTATAATGGACAGGGGGAAGGGAGATGAGCAGTTCTTC
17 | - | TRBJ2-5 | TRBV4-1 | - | CASSQDPLRRNQETQYF | TGCGCCAGCAGCCAAGACCCGCTCAGACGGAACCAAGAGACCCAGTACTTC
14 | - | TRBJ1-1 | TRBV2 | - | CASSVWGKVNEAFF | TGTGCCAGTAGCGTCTGGGGGAAGGTTAATGAAGCTTTCTTT